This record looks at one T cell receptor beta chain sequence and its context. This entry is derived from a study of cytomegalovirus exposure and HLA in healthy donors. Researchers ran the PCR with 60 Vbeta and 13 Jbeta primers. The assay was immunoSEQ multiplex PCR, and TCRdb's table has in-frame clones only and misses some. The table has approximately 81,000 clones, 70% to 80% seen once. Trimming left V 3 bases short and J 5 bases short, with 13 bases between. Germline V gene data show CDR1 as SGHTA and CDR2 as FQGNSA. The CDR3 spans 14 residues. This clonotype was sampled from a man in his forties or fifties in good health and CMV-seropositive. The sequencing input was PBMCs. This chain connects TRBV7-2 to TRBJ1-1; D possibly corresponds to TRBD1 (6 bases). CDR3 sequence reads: CASSFQGNPTEAFF. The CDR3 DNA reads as TGTGCCAGCAGCTTCCAGGGGAACCCAACTGAAGCTTTCTTT.